What follows describes a single T cell receptor (beta chain). TCRdb reworked the 5' RACE reads into one entry per CDR3 protein, no DNA. Its listing shows roughly 420,000 distinct CDR3 sequences. These data originate in a study of T cells expressing NK-cell markers. This CDR3 has 17 residues. Germline CDR1 MNHEY, CDR2 SVGAGI. The sequenced sample consisted of blood T cells: a sorted CD56 or NKG2C T cell subset, CD4+ or CD8+ T cells, or bulk PBMC T cells (not recorded which). This chain links TRBV6-5 with TRBJ2-3; TCRdb gives TRBD2 as the D gene, but with no DNA this cannot be confirmed. The receptor's source is a woman aged 18 to 69 in good health. The CDR3 loop reads CASSSLTSGQPPDTQYF.